This TCR beta chain was sequenced for a study of chemoradiotherapy in HPV16-positive cancers. With 10 bases removed from V and 4 bases from J, the gap between germline ends came to 16 bases. Germline loops: CDR1 MNHNS, CDR2 SASEGT. The CDR3 loop spans 13 amino acids. Using immunoSEQ multiplex PCR, the repertoire was profiled, and TCRdb retains in-frame clones only, with some absent. The table has 300 or so clones, around 90% seen once. Samples were taken several times over chemoradiotherapy. Study-wide points: During treatment, candidate HPV-specific clones and E7-related motifs expanded in tumor. Functional assays defining HPV-specific T cells used only two HPV16-positive patients.

Comments on this clone: Antigen: not known.

The material sequenced was tumor tissue, taken from a patient who underwent chemoradiotherapy. The chain recombines TRBV6-1 with TRBJ1-2; the D is unclear. The receptor's source is a human donor with HPV-associated anogenital cancer. CDR3 in amino acids: CATTLGASYGYTF. The CDR3 DNA reads TGTGCCACCACCCTTGGCGCGAGCTATGGCTACACCTTC.